This entry lists 20 T cell receptor beta chains sequenced from one sample in a study of blood T cell repertoires in COVID-19. The method was immunoSEQ multiplex PCR; TCRdb's version includes in-frame clones alone and lacks a portion of them. The table has some 290,000 clones, 85% to 95% seen once; the top ten hold 3.9%. The sample was PBMCs or T cells enriched from blood (not recorded which). Source of these receptors: a woman aged 25-40 years who had been exposed to COVID-19.

The chain has TRBV19 and TRBJ2-7; tentative D call: TRBD2 (6 bases). The V end lost 1 base, the J end lost 3 bases, and 13 bases lay between the germline ends. The CDR3 has 15 amino acids. Germline CDR1 is LNHDA and CDR2 is SQIVND (reference sequence). CDR3 region: CASSIGPSDLYEQYF. The DNA of the CDR3 is TGTGCCAGTAGTATAGGGCCTAGCGACCTCTACGAGCAGTACTTC.

V usage is TRBV9 and J usage is TRBJ1-2; the match to TRBD1 covers 7 bases. Germline V gene data show CDR1 as SGDLS and CDR2 as YYNGEE. Unmatched junction bases numbered 9, after V lost 3 bases and J lost 7 bases. This CDR3 comprises 14 residues. CDR3 bases: TGTGCCAGCAGCGGATACGAAGGGGGCTTTGGCTACACCTTC. Protein product: CASSGYEGGFGYTF. Combining the CDR3 with reference TRBV9 and TRBJ1-2 gives the whole variable domain DSGVTQTPKHLITATGQRVTLRCSPRSGDLSVYWYQQSLDQGLQFLIQYYNGEERAKGNILERFSAQQFPDLHSELNLSSLELGDSALYFCASSGYEGGFGYTFGSGTRLTVV.

V is TRBV3-1 (or the pseudogene TRBV3-2) and J is TRBJ1-2; no firm D call. Trimming removed 4 bases from V and 8 bases from J, with 23 bases in between. This CDR3 has 16 residues. From germline, CDR1 is LGHDT and CDR2 YNNKEL (reference sequence). CDR3 loop: CASSPSGWTPAWGYTF. CDR3 sequence (DNA): TGTGCCAGCAGCCCCTCGGGGTGGACCCCCGCGTGGGGCTACACCTTC.

J is TRBJ1-2 and V is TRBV7-2; a weak D match, TRBD1 (5 bases). The germline gives CDR1 SGHTA, CDR2 FQGNSA. The CDR3 runs to 16 residues. V lost 5 bases and J lost 0, with 16 bases in between. CDR3 sequence: CASSPRDGLANYGYTF. CDR3 nucleotides: TGTGCCAGCAGCCCGCGGGACGGGCTAGCTAACTATGGCTACACCTTC. The whole variable domain, filled in from reference TRBV7-2 and TRBJ1-2, reads GAGVSQSPSNKVTEKGKDVELRCDPISGHTALYWYRQSLGQGLEFLIYFQGNSAPDKSGLPSDRFSAERTGGSVSTLTIQRTQQEDSAVYLCASSPRDGLANYGYTFGSGTRLTVV.

This clone was found once. The chain links TRBV4-2 to TRBJ2-3; a weak D match, TRBD2 (6 bases). V gave up 4 bases and J gave up 0 bases, with 17 bases separating them. The CDR3 consists of 17 residues. CDR1 and CDR2 (germline): LGHNA, YNFKEQ. This CDR3 is CASSRPSGGDSTDTQYF. The CDR3 region has the DNA TGTGCCAGCAGCCGCCCCTCGGGCGGGGACAGCACAGATACGCAGTATTTT.

This chain uses TRBV6-5 with TRBJ1-1, with a weak D call TRBD1 (5 bases). The CDR3 is 12 amino acids. V was clipped by 7 bases and J by 6 bases, with 12 bases between them. CDR1 and CDR2 from the germline V gene are MNHEY and SVGAGI. The CDR3: CASTLGTPEAFF. The CDR3 nucleotides are TGTGCCAGCACCCTCGGGACTCCTGAAGCTTTCTTT.

This clone was seen only a few times. The chain combines TRBV9 with TRBJ2-1; 9 nucleotides agree with TRBD2. Unmatched junction bases numbered 9, after V lost 0 bases and J lost 2 bases. CDR1 and CDR2 (germline): SGDLS, YYNGEE. This CDR3 is built from 18 residues. Written as DNA, the CDR3 is TGTGCCAGCAGCGTAGTTCTTAGCGGGGGTGTCGCCTACAATGAGCAGTTCTTC. Its translation: CASSVVLSGGVAYNEQFF.

V and J are TRBV11-3 and TRBJ1-1; maybe TRBD1 (6 bases). Per germline, CDR1 SGHNT and CDR2 YENEEA. The CDR3 loop spans 15 amino acids. V lost 2 bases and J lost 4, with 14 bases in between. The CDR3 spells CASSLTSGASTEAFF. CDR3 bases: TGTGCCAGCAGCTTAACCTCAGGGGCGAGCACTGAAGCTTTCTTT.

CDR3 in DNA: TGTGCCAGCAGCTTATCCTTAAACACTGAAGCTTTCTTT. Translated: CASSLSLNTEAFF. The V call is TRBV7-2, the J call TRBJ1-1; D gene unclear. The germline V gene encodes CDR1 SGHTA and CDR2 FQGNSA. This CDR3 has 13 amino acids. V dropped 2 bases and J dropped 2 bases, with 6 bases sitting between them. Full variable domain (rest looked up from reference TRBV7-2 and TRBJ1-1): GAGVSQSPSNKVTEKGKDVELRCDPISGHTALYWYRQSLGQGLEFLIYFQGNSAPDKSGLPSDRFSAERTGGSVSTLTIQRTQQEDSAVYLCASSLSLNTEAFFGQGTRLTVV.

The CDR3 sequence is CASSRGPSGSPLHF. The CDR3 DNA follows: TGTGCCAGCAGCAGGGGCCCCTCTGGGTCACCCCTCCACTTT. V usage is TRBV5-6 and J usage is TRBJ1-6; D might be TRBD1 (5 bases). The V end lost 4 bases, the J end lost 10 bases, and 15 bases lay between the germline ends. This CDR3 region has 14 residues. The V gene's germline CDR1 is SGHDT and CDR2 YYEEEE. Drawing the rest from reference TRBV5-6 and TRBJ1-6, the complete variable domain is DAGVTQSPTHLIKTRGQQVTLRCSPKSGHDTVSWYQQALGQGPQFIFQYYEEEERQRGNFPDRFSGHQFPNYSSELNVNALLLGDSALYLCASSRGPSGSPLHFGNGTRLTVT.

The chain employs TRBV6-5 and TRBJ2-1; D is perhaps TRBD1 (6 bases). The germline V and J ends were trimmed by 6 bases and 6 bases, with 12 bases remaining between them. Per germline, CDR1 MNHEY and CDR2 SVGAGI. The CDR3 totals 13 residues. The CDR3 nucleotides are TGTGCCAGCAGCTTAGAAGGGGGCAATGAGCAGTTCTTC. It codes for CASSLEGGNEQFF.

This chain uses TRBV7-9 with TRBJ1-1, with D hard to call. This CDR3 is built from 15 residues. Germline V gene data show CDR1 as SEHNR and CDR2 as FQNEAQ (reference sequence). V was shortened by 2 bases and J by 0 bases, with 10 bases between the two germline ends. CDR3 residues: CASSLLSEVNTEAFF. The CDR3 DNA sequence: TGTGCCAGCAGCTTATTGTCAGAAGTGAACACTGAAGCTTTCTTT.

The rearrangement links TRBV14 to TRBJ2-2; the match to TRBD2 covers 13 bases. J lost 5 bases, V lost 5 bases, and 5 bases had no gene match. Germline CDR1 SGHDN, CDR2 FVKESK. The CDR3 has 16 residues. CDR3: CASSTSGGAVTGELFF. The CDR3 DNA reads TGTGCCAGCAGCACTAGCGGGGGGGCCGTGACCGGGGAGCTGTTTTTT. The whole variable domain, filled in from reference TRBV14 and TRBJ2-2, reads EAGVTQFPSHSVIEKGQTVTLRCDPISGHDNLYWYRRVMGKEIKFLLHFVKESKQDESGMPNNRFLAERTGGTYSTLKVQPAELEDSGVYFCASSTSGGAVTGELFFGEGSRLTVL.

This chain joins TRBV7-9 and TRBJ1-1, with D perhaps TRBD1 (6 bases). Germline-derived CDR1 and CDR2 are SEHNR and FQNEAQ (reference sequence). The V end was cut by 4 bases, the J end by 2 bases, with 20 bases between. This CDR3 is 17 amino acids long. This CDR3 reads CASSSRTAPGSNTEAFF. The DNA of the CDR3 is TGTGCCAGCAGCTCCCGGACAGCGCCGGGCTCAAACACTGAAGCTTTCTTT.

The chain has TRBV10-3 and TRBJ1-1; 7 bases agree with TRBD1. The CDR3 length is 13 residues. With 10 bases clipped from V and 5 bases from J, the junction kept 10 bases outside the gene matches. Germline V gene lookup returns CDR1 ENHRY and CDR2 SYGVKD. This chain's CDR3 is CATTDRSVTEAFF. The CDR3, as DNA: TGTGCCACCACGGACAGGTCCGTGACTGAAGCTTTCTTT.

This clone turned up a few times. This chain connects TRBV7-6 to TRBJ1-1, with TRBD1 identical over 7 bases. Germline-derived CDR1 and CDR2 are SGHVS and FNYEAQ. Trimming took 5 bases from V and 3 from J; bases not matched to a gene: 9. This CDR3 spans 15 amino acids. The CDR3 loop reads CASSPVRTGHTEAFF. CDR3 in DNA: TGTGCCAGCAGCCCAGTGAGGACAGGACACACTGAAGCTTTCTTT.

The chain has TRBV10-3 and TRBJ2-3; a weak D match, TRBD1 (5 bases). CDR1 and CDR2 (germline): ENHRY, SYGVKD. The V end lost 11 bases, the J end lost 5 bases, and 11 bases lay between the germline ends. There are 11 residues in the CDR3. CDR3 residues: CAAQALDTQYF. The CDR3 DNA is TGTGCCGCACAGGCGTTAGATACGCAGTATTTT.

V and J are TRBV4-2 and TRBJ2-2; 11 bases agree with TRBD2. V trimming: 4 bases; J trimming: 7 bases; junction bases outside the gene matches: 8. The CDR3 sequence is 16 residues long. The germline V gene has CDR1 LGHNA and CDR2 YNFKEQ. CDR3 residues: CASSRLAGGSIGELFF. For the CDR3, the DNA is TGTGCCAGCAGCCGCCTAGCGGGGGGTTCCATCGGGGAGCTGTTTTTT.

This chain links TRBV29-1 with TRBJ2-7; 8 bases are a match to TRBD1. V was pared by 5 bases and J by 1 base, with 7 bases of the junction left unmatched. This CDR3 comprises 14 residues. Germline assignment: CDR1 SQVTM and CDR2 ANQGSEA. The chain's CDR3 is CSVLGQEVSYEQYF. DNA of the CDR3: TGCAGCGTTCTGGGACAGGAGGTTTCCTACGAGCAGTACTTC.

The chain carries TRBV27 and TRBJ1-2, with 9 bases fitting TRBD1. This CDR3 comprises 13 residues. Germline lookup yields CDR1 MNHEY and CDR2 SMNVEV (reference sequence). The trim removed 5 bases at V and 8 bases at J, leaving 6 bases unmatched. The DNA of the CDR3 is TGTGCCAGCAGTCCTTACAGGGGGCCCGGCTACACCTTC. Its translation: CASSPYRGPGYTF.